Sequencing of this TCR beta chain was carried out in a study of blood T cell repertoires in COVID-19. Overall study: Italy, Spain and the United States were the sources of the convalescent and acute COVID-19 samples. Sample material is recorded as cDNA or gDNA derived from T cells, B-cell-depleted T cells, or PBMCs.

In the study's own analysis: Reference gene primer amplification in the assay estimated nucleated cell counts. Profiled with immunoSEQ multiplex PCR; TCRdb holds only in-frame clones, not every one. The DNA was the basis for D and trimming; V, J and clone size are from that table. The sample yields under 100,000 clones, roughly 89% seen once. The CDR3 spans 14 residues. The germline CDR1 and CDR2 sequences are SGHRS and YFSETQ. Trimming removed 8 bases from V and 5 bases from J; junction bases left unmatched: 7. This TCR was sampled from a woman aged 65 to 85 with acute or convalescent COVID-19. This chain links TRBV5-1 with TRBJ1-4, with 9 bases that match TRBD1. The sample consisted of peripheral blood. DNA for the CDR3: TGCGCCAGTGGACCGGGACAGGGCAATGAAAAACTGTTTTTT. Translation gives CASGPGQGNEKLFF.